This T cell receptor (beta chain) was recorded in a study of T cell repertoires in cytomegalovirus infection. Study-wide background: Through public TCR beta signatures, both CMV infection and matching HLA type were indicated.

This clonotype was counted at least ten times. The antigen is not known. One end of the junction is discordant with germline, which a read error may explain. Study-wide results and limits: What dominated the ex vivo response were HLA-C-restricted CMV-specific TCR beta clonotypes.

In germline, CDR1 is SSHAT, CDR2 FNYEAQ (reference sequence). There are 13 residues in the CDR3. TCRdb reanalysed the reads using MiXCR and keeps one entry per CDR3 protein. Seen here are more than 75,000 distinct CDR3 sequences, more than 3% observed once, and the top ten hold 3.5% to 6%. The origin of this receptor is a human donor in good health (CMV status not recorded). Some clones in this sample may be carry-over from other donors' samples. The chain employs TRBV7-7 and TRBJ2-7; perhaps TRBD1 as D (5 bases). The sample taken for sequencing was PBMCs. CDR3 protein: CASSLGQGNEQYF. The CDR3 DNA sequence: TGTGCTAGCAGCTTAGGACAAGGGAACGAGCAGTACTTC.